This TCR beta chain is from a study of identical twins. Addition of a universal primer site occurred through template switching, and cDNA carried unique molecular identifiers. MiXCR was run by TCRdb on the 5' RACE reads, yielding one entry per CDR3 protein. The sample records roughly 350,000 distinct CDR3 sequences, 8.5% to 10% being singletons. This clonotype was observed a few times. The origin of this receptor is a woman in her 50s in good health. Sequencing was done on a sample of naive T cells sorted from blood.

CDR3 DNA sequence: TGCGCCAGCAGAGTGGACAGGGGAACTGAAGCTTTCTTT. This gives the protein CASRVDRGTEAFF. V gene TRBV5-1 combines with J gene TRBJ1-1; 9 bases agree with TRBD1. Germline V gives CDR1 SGHRS, CDR2 YFSETQ. The CDR3 spans 13 residues. V lost 5 bases, J lost 5 bases, and 4 bases stayed unmatched.